This T cell receptor (beta chain) was sequenced during a study of OX40 agonist ivuxolimab in advanced cancers. Study as a whole: A mean age of approximately 60 years, range roughly 20 to 85, was recorded, and approximately 79% were male.

Clones were sequenced by immunoSEQ multiplex PCR, and TCRdb holds only the in-frame ones, with some missing. Of fewer than 70,000 clones listed, roughly 84% are singletons. The CDR3 runs 16 residues. V lost 0 bases to trimming and J lost 8 bases; unmatched junction nucleotides: 5. Germline V lookup: CDR1 SGHRS, CDR2 YFSETQ. The chain uses TRBV5-1 and TRBJ2-1; 13 bases match TRBD2. This TCR was recovered from an adult with an advanced solid tumor such as melanoma, head and neck, liver or kidney cancer. The material was CD4+ or CD8+ T cells sorted from blood, obtained in a trial of the OX40 agonist ivuxolimab. This CDR3 is CASSLGTSGSVDEQFF. CDR3 DNA: TGCGCCAGCAGCTTGGGGACTAGCGGGAGTGTTGATGAGCAGTTCTTC. Using reference TRBV5-1 and TRBJ2-1 for the parts outside the CDR3, the full variable domain is KAGVTQTPRYLIKTRGQQVTLSCSPISGHRSVSWYQQTPGQGLQFLFEYFSETQRNKGNFPGRFSGRQFSNSRSEMNVSTLELGDSALYLCASSLGTSGSVDEQFFGPGTRLTVL.